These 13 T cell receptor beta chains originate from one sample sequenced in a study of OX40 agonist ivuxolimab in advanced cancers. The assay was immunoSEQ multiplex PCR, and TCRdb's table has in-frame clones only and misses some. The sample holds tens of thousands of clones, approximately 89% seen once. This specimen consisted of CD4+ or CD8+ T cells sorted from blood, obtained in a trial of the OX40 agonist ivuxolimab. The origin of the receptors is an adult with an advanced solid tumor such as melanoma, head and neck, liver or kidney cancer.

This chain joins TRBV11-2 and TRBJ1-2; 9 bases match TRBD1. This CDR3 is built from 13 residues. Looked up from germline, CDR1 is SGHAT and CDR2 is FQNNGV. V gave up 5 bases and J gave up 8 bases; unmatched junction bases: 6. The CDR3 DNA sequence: TGTGCCAGCAGCCCACAGGGGGCGCGGGGCTACACCTTC. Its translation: CASSPQGARGYTF.

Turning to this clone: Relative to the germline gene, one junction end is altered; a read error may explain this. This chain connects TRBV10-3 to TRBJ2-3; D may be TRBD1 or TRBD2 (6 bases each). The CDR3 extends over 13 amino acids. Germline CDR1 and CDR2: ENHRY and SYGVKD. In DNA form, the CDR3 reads TGTGCCATCACTGAGGGGGGACAAGATACGCAGTATTTT. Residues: CAITEGGQDTQYF.

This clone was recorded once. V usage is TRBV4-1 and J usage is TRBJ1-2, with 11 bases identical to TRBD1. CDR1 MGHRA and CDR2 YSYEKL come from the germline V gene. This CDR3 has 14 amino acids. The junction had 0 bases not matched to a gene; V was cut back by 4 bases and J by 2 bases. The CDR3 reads CASSRTGGNYGYTF. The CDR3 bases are TGCGCCAGCAGCCGGACAGGGGGCAACTATGGCTACACCTTC.

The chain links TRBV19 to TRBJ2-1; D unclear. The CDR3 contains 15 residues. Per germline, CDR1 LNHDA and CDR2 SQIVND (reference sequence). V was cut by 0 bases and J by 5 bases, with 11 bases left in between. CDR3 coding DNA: TGTGCCAGTAGTATAGACTCGGAGAATAACAATGAGCAGTTCTTC. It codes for CASSIDSENNNEQFF.

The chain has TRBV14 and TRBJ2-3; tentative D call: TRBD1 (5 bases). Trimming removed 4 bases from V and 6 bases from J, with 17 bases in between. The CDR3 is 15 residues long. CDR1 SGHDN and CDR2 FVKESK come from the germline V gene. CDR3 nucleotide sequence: TGTGCCAGCAGCCCCGACTCGTTTTCAGGGGATACGCAGTATTTT. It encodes CASSPDSFSGDTQYF.

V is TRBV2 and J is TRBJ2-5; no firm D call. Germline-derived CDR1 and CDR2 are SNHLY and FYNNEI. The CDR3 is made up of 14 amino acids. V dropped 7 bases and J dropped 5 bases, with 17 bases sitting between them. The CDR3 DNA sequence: TGTGCCAGCAATTTTGGCAGTATGGTGGAGACCCAGTACTTC. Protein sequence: CASNFGSMVETQYF.

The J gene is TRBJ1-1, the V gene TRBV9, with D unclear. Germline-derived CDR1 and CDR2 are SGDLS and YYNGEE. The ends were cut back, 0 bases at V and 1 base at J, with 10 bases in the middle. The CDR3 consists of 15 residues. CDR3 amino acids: CASSVGVRENTEAFF. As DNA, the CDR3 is TGTGCCAGCAGCGTAGGGGTTCGTGAGAACACTGAAGCTTTCTTT.

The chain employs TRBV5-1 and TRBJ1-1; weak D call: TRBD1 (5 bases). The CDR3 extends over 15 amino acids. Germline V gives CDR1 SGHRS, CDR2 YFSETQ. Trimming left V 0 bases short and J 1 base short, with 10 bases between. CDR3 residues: CASSLAAGTNTEAFF. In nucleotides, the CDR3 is TGCGCCAGCAGCTTGGCCGCGGGGACGAACACTGAAGCTTTCTTT. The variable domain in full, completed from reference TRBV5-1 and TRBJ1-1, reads KAGVTQTPRYLIKTRGQQVTLSCSPISGHRSVSWYQQTPGQGLQFLFEYFSETQRNKGNFPGRFSGRQFSNSRSEMNVSTLELGDSALYLCASSLAAGTNTEAFFGQGTRLTVV.

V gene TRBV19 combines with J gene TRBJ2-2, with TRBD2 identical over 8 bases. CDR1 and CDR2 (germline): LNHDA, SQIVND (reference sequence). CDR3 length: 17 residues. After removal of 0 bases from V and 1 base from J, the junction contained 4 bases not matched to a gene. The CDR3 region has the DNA TGTGCCAGTAGTATAGATCTTGCGGGAGGGAACACCGGGGAGCTGTTTTTT. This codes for CASSIDLAGGNTGELFF. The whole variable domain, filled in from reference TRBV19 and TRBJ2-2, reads DGGITQSPKYLFRKEGQNVTLSCEQNLNHDAMYWYRQDPGQGLRLIYYSQIVNDFQKGDIAEGYSVSREKKESFPLTVTSAQKNPTAFYLCASSIDLAGGNTGELFFGEGSRLTVL.

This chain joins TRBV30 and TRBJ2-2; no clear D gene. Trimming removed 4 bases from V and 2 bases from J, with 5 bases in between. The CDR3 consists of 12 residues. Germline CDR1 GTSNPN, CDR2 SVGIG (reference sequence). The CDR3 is CAWKVNTGELFF. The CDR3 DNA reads TGTGCCTGGAAAGTTAACACCGGGGAGCTGTTTTTT. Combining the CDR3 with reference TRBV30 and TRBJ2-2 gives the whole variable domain SQTIHQWPATLVQPVGSPLSLECTVEGTSNPNLYWYRQAAGRGLQLLFYSVGIGQISSEVPQNLSASRPQDRQFILSSKKLLLSDSGFYLCAWKVNTGELFFGEGSRLTVL.

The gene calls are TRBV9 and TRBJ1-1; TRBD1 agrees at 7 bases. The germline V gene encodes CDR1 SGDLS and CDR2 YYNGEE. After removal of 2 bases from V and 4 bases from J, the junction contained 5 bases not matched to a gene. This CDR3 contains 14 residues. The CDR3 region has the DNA TGTGCCAGCAGCGTGACAGGGCACGGCACTGAAGCTTTCTTT. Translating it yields CASSVTGHGTEAFF.

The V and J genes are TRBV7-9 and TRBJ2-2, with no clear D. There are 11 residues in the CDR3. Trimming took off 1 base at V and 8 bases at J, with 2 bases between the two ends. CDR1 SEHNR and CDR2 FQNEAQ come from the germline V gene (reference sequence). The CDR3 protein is CASSLEGELFF. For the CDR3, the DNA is TGTGCCAGCAGCTTAGAAGGGGAGCTGTTTTTT.

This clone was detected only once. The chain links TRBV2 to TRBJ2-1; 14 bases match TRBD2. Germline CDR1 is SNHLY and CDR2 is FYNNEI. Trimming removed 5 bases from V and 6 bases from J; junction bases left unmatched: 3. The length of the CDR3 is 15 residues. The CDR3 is CASSPGTSGSNEQFF. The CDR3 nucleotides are TGTGCCAGCAGTCCCGGGACTAGCGGGAGCAATGAGCAGTTCTTC.